This TCR beta chain originates from a study of T cells in Graves' hyperthyroidism and ophthalmopathy. Absence of ophthalmopathy progression within 18 months defined stable Graves' hyperthyroidism. Any patient presenting with uncontrolled infection, other autoimmune disease, pregnancy or lactation was left out. Germline V CDR1 and CDR2: SQVTM, ANQGSEA. The CDR3 runs to 15 residues. J gave up 8 bases and V 3 bases, and 10 bases lay outside the gene matches. Only a few counts were recorded for this clonotype. The TCR beta CDR3 regions underwent amplification using RNA transcripts as the source. HTBI primers drove first-round RT-PCR of the TCR CDR3. One entry per CDR3 protein results from TCRdb running MiXCR on the multiplex PCR reads. The sample lists some 560,000 distinct CDR3 sequences, roughly 14% occurring once.

Source material: blood. The gene calls are TRBV29-1 and TRBJ2-1, with 10 bases lining up with TRBD2. This TCR came from a young woman with Graves' hyperthyroidism. Here the CDR3 DNA reads TGCAGCGTTGAGGGAGGGGTAGCGGGAGGCTATGAGCAGTTCTTC. This gives the protein CSVEGGVAGGYEQFF.